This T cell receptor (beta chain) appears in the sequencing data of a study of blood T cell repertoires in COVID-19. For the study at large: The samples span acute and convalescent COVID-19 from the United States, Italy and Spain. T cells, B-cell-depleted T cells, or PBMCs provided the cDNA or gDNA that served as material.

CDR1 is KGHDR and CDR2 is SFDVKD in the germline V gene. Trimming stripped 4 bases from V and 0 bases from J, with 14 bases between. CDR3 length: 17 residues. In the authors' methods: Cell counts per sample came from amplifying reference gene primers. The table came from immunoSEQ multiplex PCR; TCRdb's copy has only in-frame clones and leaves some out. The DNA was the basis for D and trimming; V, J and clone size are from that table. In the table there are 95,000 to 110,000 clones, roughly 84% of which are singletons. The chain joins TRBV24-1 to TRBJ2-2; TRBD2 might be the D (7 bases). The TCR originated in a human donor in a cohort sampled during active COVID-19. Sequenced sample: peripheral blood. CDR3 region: CATSEKKGGANTGELFF. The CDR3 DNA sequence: TGTGCCACCAGTGAGAAGAAGGGGGGGGCGAACACCGGGGAGCTGTTTTTT.